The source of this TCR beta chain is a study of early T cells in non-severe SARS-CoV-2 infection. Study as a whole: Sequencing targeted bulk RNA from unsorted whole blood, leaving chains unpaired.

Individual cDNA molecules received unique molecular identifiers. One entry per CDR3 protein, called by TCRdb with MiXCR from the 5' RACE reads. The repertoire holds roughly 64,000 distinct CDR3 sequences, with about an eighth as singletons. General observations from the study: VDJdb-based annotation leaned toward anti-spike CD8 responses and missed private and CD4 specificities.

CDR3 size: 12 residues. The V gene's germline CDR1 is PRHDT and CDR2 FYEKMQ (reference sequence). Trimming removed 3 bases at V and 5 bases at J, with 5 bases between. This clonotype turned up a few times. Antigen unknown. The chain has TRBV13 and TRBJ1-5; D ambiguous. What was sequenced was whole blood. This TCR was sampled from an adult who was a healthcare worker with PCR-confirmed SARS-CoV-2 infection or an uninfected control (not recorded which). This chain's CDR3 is CASSFGDQPQHF. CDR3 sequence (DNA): TGTGCCAGCAGCTTCGGAGATCAGCCCCAGCATTTT. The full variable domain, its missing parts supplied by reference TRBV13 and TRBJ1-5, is AAGVIQSPRHLIKEKRETATLKCYPIPRHDTVYWYQQGPGQDPQFLISFYEKMQSDKGSIPDRFSAQQFSDYHSELNMSSLELGDSALYFCASSFGDQPQHFGDGTRLSIL.